A selection of T cell receptor beta chains follows, all from one sample in a study of tumor-infiltrating lymphocytes in primary liver carcinoma. TCRdb passed the multiplex PCR reads through MiXCR, listing each CDR3 protein once. The profile shows some 180,000 distinct CDR3 sequences, about 60% of them singletons. Sequencing was carried out using peripheral blood. The receptors shown here come from a man aged 40-50 years with primary liver carcinoma and hepatitis B virus infection. Each CDR3 is given with its conserved first and last residue. Fields, in order: CDR3 protein, CDR3 DNA, D gene, V gene, CDR3 length, J gene, clone size. The D gene is left open where the match is weak. Clone size is not always given. Where it is, it says once, few, many or a class for expanded clones.

cdr3_aa: CSVGHSNQPQHF
cdr3_nt: TGCAGCGTTGGACATAGCAATCAGCCCCAGCATTTT
d_call: -
v_call: TRBV29-1
cdr3_length: 12
j_call: TRBJ1-5
clone_size: -

cdr3_aa: CASRSFLAGGRSSQYF
cdr3_nt: TGTGCCAGCAGGTCCTTCTTAGCGGGAGGGAGGTCGTCGCAGTACTTC
d_call: TRBD2
v_call: TRBV6-6
cdr3_length: 16
j_call: TRBJ2-7
clone_size: -

cdr3_aa: CANSLDIGLAIDEQFF
cdr3_nt: TGTGCCAATAGCTTGGATATCGGACTAGCCATAGATGAGCAGTTCTTC
d_call: TRBD2
v_call: TRBV11-2
cdr3_length: 16
j_call: TRBJ2-1
clone_size: -

cdr3_aa: CASSTGTSGSVREQHF
cdr3_nt: TGTGCCAGCAGTACCGGGACTAGCGGGAGTGTAAGGGAGCAGCACTTC
d_call: TRBD2
v_call: TRBV6-1
cdr3_length: 16
j_call: TRBJ2-7
clone_size: -

cdr3_aa: CASSELGPGLAGSDEQFF
cdr3_nt: TGTGCCAGCAGTGAATTAGGCCCGGGACTAGCGGGATCCGATGAGCAGTTCTTC
d_call: TRBD2
v_call: TRBV6-1
cdr3_length: 18
j_call: TRBJ2-1
clone_size: few

cdr3_aa: CSIERTVTNTEAFF
cdr3_nt: TGCAGCATTGAGAGGACAGTGACGAACACTGAAGCTTTCTTT
d_call: -
v_call: TRBV29-1
cdr3_length: 14
j_call: TRBJ1-1
clone_size: -

cdr3_aa: CIAGTSNTGELFF
cdr3_nt: TGCATCGCAGGGACTTCGAACACCGGGGAGCTGTTTTTT
d_call: -
v_call: TRBV29-1
cdr3_length: 13
j_call: TRBJ2-2
clone_size: -

cdr3_aa: CASSKTSGTPYEQYF
cdr3_nt: TGTGCCAGCAGCAAGACTAGCGGGACTCCCTACGAGCAGTACTTC
d_call: TRBD2
v_call: TRBV5-4
cdr3_length: 15
j_call: TRBJ2-7
clone_size: few

cdr3_aa: CSVDGWQGTYEQYF
cdr3_nt: TGCAGCGTTGATGGGTGGCAGGGAACCTACGAGCAGTACTTC
d_call: -
v_call: TRBV29-1
cdr3_length: 14
j_call: TRBJ2-7
clone_size: -

cdr3_aa: CASSCRDNNTEAFF
cdr3_nt: TGTGCCAGCAGCTGTAGGGACAATAACACTGAAGCCTTCTTT
d_call: -
v_call: TRBV11-3
cdr3_length: 14
j_call: TRBJ1-1
clone_size: -

cdr3_aa: CSVDLGTEYRTGNTIYF
cdr3_nt: TGCAGCGTTGACCTCGGGACAGAATACCGTACTGGAAACACCATATATTTT
d_call: TRBD1
v_call: TRBV29-1
cdr3_length: 17
j_call: TRBJ1-3
clone_size: few

cdr3_aa: CASSPRGGETQYF
cdr3_nt: TGCGCCAGCAGCCCCCGGGGCGGAGAGACCCAGTACTTC
d_call: -
v_call: TRBV4-1
cdr3_length: 13
j_call: TRBJ2-5
clone_size: few

cdr3_aa: CASSWAGPETQYF
cdr3_nt: TGTGCCAGCAGTTGGGCAGGGCCAGAGACCCAGTACTTC
d_call: -
v_call: TRBV12-3/TRBV12-4
cdr3_length: 13
j_call: TRBJ2-5
clone_size: -

cdr3_aa: CSVVHSSITEAFF
cdr3_nt: TGCAGCGTTGTGCACAGTTCGATCACTGAAGCTTTCTTT
d_call: -
v_call: TRBV29-1
cdr3_length: 13
j_call: TRBJ1-1
clone_size: -

cdr3_aa: CASSLDVGGLADMLYF
cdr3_nt: TGTGCCAGCAGCTTAGATGTGGGGGGCCTCGCAGATATGCTGTATTTT
d_call: -
v_call: TRBV11-2
cdr3_length: 16
j_call: TRBJ2-3
clone_size: -

cdr3_aa: CPSSISLAGLSVELFF
cdr3_nt: TGTCCCAGCAGCATTAGCCTAGCGGGATTATCCGTGGAGCTGTTTTTT
d_call: TRBD2
v_call: TRBV11-2
cdr3_length: 16
j_call: TRBJ2-2
clone_size: -

cdr3_aa: CASTRSRLAVNTQYF
cdr3_nt: TGTGCCAGCACCCGATCTCGACTAGCGGTGAATACGCAGTATTTT
d_call: TRBD2
v_call: TRBV6-5
cdr3_length: 15
j_call: TRBJ2-3
clone_size: -

cdr3_aa: CASSPSYGTVSNQPQHF
cdr3_nt: TGCGCCAGCAGCCCCTCCTACGGGACAGTTAGCAATCAGCCCCAGCATTTT
d_call: TRBD1
v_call: TRBV4-1
cdr3_length: 17
j_call: TRBJ1-5
clone_size: few

cdr3_aa: CASSGTDRPYGYTF
cdr3_nt: TGTGCCAGCAGCGGAACCGACAGGCCCTATGGCTACACCTTC
d_call: -
v_call: TRBV5-4
cdr3_length: 14
j_call: TRBJ1-2
clone_size: -

cdr3_aa: CSVEDDGDGNTF
cdr3_nt: TGCAGCGTTGAAGATGACGGAGATGGCAACACCTTC
d_call: -
v_call: TRBV29-1
cdr3_length: 12
j_call: TRBJ1-2
clone_size: -

cdr3_aa: CSVEDQLQGAIEQFF
cdr3_nt: TGCAGCGTTGAAGACCAACTACAGGGGGCAATTGAGCAGTTCTTC
d_call: TRBD1
v_call: TRBV29-1
cdr3_length: 15
j_call: TRBJ2-1
clone_size: many

cdr3_aa: CSVILQGENEQYF
cdr3_nt: TGCAGCGTCATACTACAGGGAGAGAACGAGCAGTACTTC
d_call: -
v_call: TRBV29-1
cdr3_length: 13
j_call: TRBJ2-7
clone_size: many

cdr3_aa: CASSLDGGPEERQFF
cdr3_nt: TGTGCCAGCAGCTTGGATGGAGGGCCTGAGGAACGGCAGTTCTTC
d_call: -
v_call: TRBV5-8
cdr3_length: 15
j_call: TRBJ2-1
clone_size: -

cdr3_aa: CVNSFGTPSYNEQFF
cdr3_nt: TGTGTCAACAGCTTCGGGACTCCCTCCTACAATGAGCAGTTCTTC
d_call: -
v_call: TRBV11-1
cdr3_length: 15
j_call: TRBJ2-1
clone_size: -

cdr3_aa: CSSQATAHSTGGYTF
cdr3_nt: TGCAGCTCTCAAGCTACAGCTCATTCGACGGGTGGCTACACCTTC
d_call: -
v_call: TRBV29-1
cdr3_length: 15
j_call: TRBJ1-2
clone_size: many